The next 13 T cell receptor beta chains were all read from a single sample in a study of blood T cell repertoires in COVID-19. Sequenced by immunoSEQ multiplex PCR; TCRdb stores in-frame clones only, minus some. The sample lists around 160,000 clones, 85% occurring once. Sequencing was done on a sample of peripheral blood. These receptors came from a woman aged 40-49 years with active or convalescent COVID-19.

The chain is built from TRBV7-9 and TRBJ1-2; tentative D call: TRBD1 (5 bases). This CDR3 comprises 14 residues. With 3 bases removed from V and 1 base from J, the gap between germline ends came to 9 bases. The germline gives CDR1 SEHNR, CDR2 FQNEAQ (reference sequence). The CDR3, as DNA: TGTGCCAGCAGCTTGTTGACAGATAACTATGGCTACACCTTC. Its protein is CASSLLTDNYGYTF.

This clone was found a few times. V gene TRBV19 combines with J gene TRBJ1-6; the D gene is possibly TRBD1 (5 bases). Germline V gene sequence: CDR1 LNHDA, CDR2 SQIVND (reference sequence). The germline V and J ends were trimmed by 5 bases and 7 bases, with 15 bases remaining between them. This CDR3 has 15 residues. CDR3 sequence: CASSPPGLPNSPLHF. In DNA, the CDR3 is TGTGCCAGTAGTCCCCCGGGACTCCCGAATTCACCCCTCCACTTT.

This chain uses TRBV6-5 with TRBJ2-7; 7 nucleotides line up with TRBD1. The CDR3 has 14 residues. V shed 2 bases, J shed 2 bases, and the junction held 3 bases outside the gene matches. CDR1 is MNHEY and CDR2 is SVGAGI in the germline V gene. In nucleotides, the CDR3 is TGTGCCAGCAGTTACGAGGGACAGACCTACGAGCAGTACTTC. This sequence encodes CASSYEGQTYEQYF.

The CDR3 region is CASSPRQRIDEKLFF. For the CDR3, the DNA is TGTGCCAGCTCCCCTCGACAGAGAATTGACGAAAAACTGTTTTTT. This chain joins TRBV18 and TRBJ1-4, with D perhaps matching TRBD1 (5 bases). Trimming took off 6 bases at V and 8 bases at J, with 19 bases between the two ends. The CDR3 extends over 15 amino acids. CDR1 KGHSH and CDR2 LQKENI come from the germline V gene.

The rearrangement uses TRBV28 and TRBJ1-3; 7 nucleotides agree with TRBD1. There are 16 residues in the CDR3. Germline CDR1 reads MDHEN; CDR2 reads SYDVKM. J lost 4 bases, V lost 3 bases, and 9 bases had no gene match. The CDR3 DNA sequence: TGTGCCAGCAGTTTCGCGGGACAGCGAGGGGGAAACACCATATATTTT. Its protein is CASSFAGQRGGNTIYF.

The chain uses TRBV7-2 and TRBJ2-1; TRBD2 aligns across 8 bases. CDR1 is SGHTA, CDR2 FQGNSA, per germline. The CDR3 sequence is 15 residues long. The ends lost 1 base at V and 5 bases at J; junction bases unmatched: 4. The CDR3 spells CASSLVTGGHNEQFF. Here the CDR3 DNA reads TGTGCCAGCAGCTTAGTGACGGGAGGGCACAATGAGCAGTTCTTC.

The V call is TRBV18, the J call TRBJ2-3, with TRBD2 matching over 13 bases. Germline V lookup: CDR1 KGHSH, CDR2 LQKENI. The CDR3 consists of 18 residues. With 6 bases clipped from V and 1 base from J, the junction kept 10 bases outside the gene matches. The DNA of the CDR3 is TGTGCCAGCTCGCCGGGACTAGCGGGAACAGGGGGCACAGATACGCAGTATTTT. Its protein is CASSPGLAGTGGTDTQYF.

The CDR3 DNA follows: TGTGCCAGCAGTTACTCGCGAAAGGGGGCAGGCACCTTC. It yields the protein CASSYSRKGAGTF. J is TRBJ1-2 and V is TRBV6-2 or TRBV6-3, with 7 positions matching TRBD1. After removal of 0 bases from V and 13 bases from J, the junction contained 8 bases not matched to a gene. From germline, CDR1 is MNHEY and CDR2 SVGEGT. The length of the CDR3 is 13 residues.

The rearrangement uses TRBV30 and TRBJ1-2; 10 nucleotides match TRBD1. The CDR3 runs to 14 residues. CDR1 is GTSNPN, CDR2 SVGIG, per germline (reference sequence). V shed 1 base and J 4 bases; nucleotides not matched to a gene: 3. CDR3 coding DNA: TGTGCCTGGAGTGACGGACAGGGGGTCTATGGCTACACCTTC. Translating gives CAWSDGQGVYGYTF.

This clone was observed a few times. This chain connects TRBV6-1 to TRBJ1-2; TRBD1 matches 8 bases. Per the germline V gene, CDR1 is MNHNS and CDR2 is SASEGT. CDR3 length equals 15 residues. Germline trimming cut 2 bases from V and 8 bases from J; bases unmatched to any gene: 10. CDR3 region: CASSETGWTGFGYTF. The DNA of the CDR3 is TGTGCCAGCAGTGAAACGGGCTGGACAGGGTTCGGCTACACCTTC.

This CDR3 is CASSSPGSANYGYTF. The CDR3 nucleotides read TGTGCCAGCAGCTCCCCAGGGTCTGCTAACTATGGCTACACCTTC. The chain carries TRBV7-2 and TRBJ1-2; D is perhaps TRBD1 (5 bases). With 4 bases removed from V and 0 bases from J, the gap between germline ends came to 12 bases. The V gene's germline CDR1 is SGHTA and CDR2 FQGNSA. The CDR3 runs to 15 residues. Complete variable domain (other parts from reference TRBV7-2 and TRBJ1-2): GAGVSQSPSNKVTEKGKDVELRCDPISGHTALYWYRQSLGQGLEFLIYFQGNSAPDKSGLPSDRFSAERTGGSVSTLTIQRTQQEDSAVYLCASSSPGSANYGYTFGSGTRLTVV.

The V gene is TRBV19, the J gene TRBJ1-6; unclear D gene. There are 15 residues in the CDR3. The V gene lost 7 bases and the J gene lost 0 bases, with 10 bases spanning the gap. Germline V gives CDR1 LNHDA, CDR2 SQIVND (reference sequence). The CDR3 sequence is CASKTDYSYNSPLHF. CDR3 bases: TGTGCCAGTAAAACAGATTACTCCTATAATTCACCCCTCCACTTT.

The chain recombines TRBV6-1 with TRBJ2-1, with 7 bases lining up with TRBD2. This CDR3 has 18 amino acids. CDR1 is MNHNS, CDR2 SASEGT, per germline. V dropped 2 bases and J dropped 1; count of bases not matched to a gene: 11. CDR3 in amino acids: CASSEPLASGGSYNEQFF. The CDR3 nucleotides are TGTGCCAGCAGTGAACCCCTTGCTAGCGGCGGGTCCTACAATGAGCAGTTCTTC.